A single sample gave rise to the 14 T cell receptor beta chains below, sequenced in a study of T cells in Graves' hyperthyroidism and ophthalmopathy. Amplified regions were TCR beta CDR3 sequences from RNA transcripts. The HTBI set primed first-round TCR CDR3 RT-PCR. TCRdb re-called the multiplex PCR reads with MiXCR, one entry per CDR3 protein. The sample holds 370,000 or so distinct CDR3 sequences, just under 25% seen once. Sequencing used blood. The origin of the receptors is a man in his fifties with Graves' hyperthyroidism.

V gene TRBV6-5 combines with J gene TRBJ1-6; D perhaps matches TRBD1 (6 bases). The CDR3 is 15 amino acids. The germline CDR1 and CDR2 sequences are MNHEY and SVGAGI. V was cut by 4 bases and J by 7 bases, with 14 bases left in between. CDR3 sequence: CASSSGRGTNSPLHF. CDR3 DNA: TGTGCCAGCAGTTCGGGCCGCGGGACAAATTCACCCCTCCACTTT.

The chain recombines TRBV15 with TRBJ2-2; a possible D gene is TRBD1 (6 bases). Germline loops: CDR1 LNHNV, CDR2 YYDKDF (reference sequence). Trimming removed 4 bases at V and 0 bases at J, with 15 bases between. The CDR3 is made up of 17 amino acids. CDR3 loop: CATSNPVGAANTGELFF. CDR3 nucleotides: TGTGCCACCAGCAACCCGGTGGGGGCAGCGAACACCGGGGAGCTGTTTTTT.

Worth noting for this clonotype: Relative to the germline gene, one junction end is altered; a read error may explain this. The chain carries TRBV6-5 and TRBJ2-1, with 10 bases that match TRBD2. Germline CDR1 MNHEY, CDR2 SVGAGI. The CDR3 totals 20 residues. CDR3 DNA sequence: TGTGCCAGCAGTCACTCTAGGGGGGGACTAGCGCACAGCTCCTACAATGAGCAGTTCTTC. Protein sequence: CASSHSRGGLAHSSYNEQFF.

Ten or more counts support this clonotype. This chain joins TRBV11-2 and TRBJ2-5; possibly TRBD1 for D (6 bases). V gave up 3 bases and J gave up 3 bases, with 8 bases separating them. Germline CDR1 SGHAT, CDR2 FQNNGV. This CDR3 has 13 residues. The CDR3 is CASSFGQKETQYF. The CDR3 DNA sequence: TGTGCCAGCAGCTTTGGACAGAAAGAGACCCAGTACTTC.

This clonotype was picked up a small number of times. The CDR3 spells CATSGQGPFSEQYF. The CDR3 DNA reads as TGTGCCACCAGTGGACAGGGACCGTTCTCCGAGCAGTACTTC. The gene calls are TRBV24-1 and TRBJ2-7; 7 nucleotides align to TRBD1. Germline V lookup: CDR1 KGHDR, CDR2 SFDVKD. The trim removed 5 bases at V and 6 bases at J, leaving 9 bases unmatched. CDR3 length: 14 amino acids.

This clonotype was detected only once. This chain uses TRBV9 with TRBJ1-1; D might be TRBD1 (6 bases). Looked up from germline, CDR1 is SGDLS and CDR2 is YYNGEE. V lost 5 bases and J lost 5, with 13 bases in between. The CDR3 contains 13 residues. The CDR3 DNA sequence: TGTGCCAGCAGTGCCTCGGGGGCGACTGAAGCTTTCTTT. As protein: CASSASGATEAFF. Variable domain in full (rest from reference TRBV9 and TRBJ1-1): DSGVTQTPKHLITATGQRVTLRCSPRSGDLSVYWYQQSLDQGLQFLIQYYNGEERAKGNILERFSAQQFPDLHSELNLSSLELGDSALYFCASSASGATEAFFGQGTRLTVV.

The chain joins TRBV24-1 to TRBJ2-3; no definite D call. Germline CDR1 KGHDR, CDR2 SFDVKD. The CDR3 length is 15 residues. With 1 base removed from V and 3 bases from J, the gap between germline ends came to 10 bases. CDR3 sequence: CATSDFGRDTDTQYF. CDR3 DNA sequence: TGTGCCACCAGTGATTTCGGCAGAGATACAGATACGCAGTATTTT.

This clonotype was counted a few times. The chain employs TRBV7-8 and TRBJ2-7; 8 bases fit TRBD1. The CDR3 has 14 residues. After removal of 5 bases from V and 3 bases from J, the junction contained 6 bases not matched to a gene. The germline V gene has CDR1 SGHVS and CDR2 FQNEAQ. The CDR3: CASSEQGDFYEQYF. In nucleotides, the CDR3 is TGTGCCAGCAGCGAACAGGGGGATTTCTACGAGCAGTACTTC.

This clonotype was seen at least ten times. CDR3 in DNA: TGTGCCAGCAGTTCCCTCAGGGGGCTGGGGGAGACCCAGTACTTC. Protein product: CASSSLRGLGETQYF. The genes are TRBV7-2 and TRBJ2-5, with TRBD1 matching over 8 bases. CDR1 and CDR2 from the germline V gene are SGHTA and FQGNSA. V shed 6 bases and J 5 bases; nucleotides not matched to a gene: 11. The CDR3 runs to 15 residues. The whole variable domain, filled in from reference TRBV7-2 and TRBJ2-5, reads GAGVSQSPSNKVTEKGKDVELRCDPISGHTALYWYRQSLGQGLEFLIYFQGNSAPDKSGLPSDRFSAERTGGSVSTLTIQRTQQEDSAVYLCASSSLRGLGETQYFGPGTRLLVL.

As to this clonotype: This sequence may be a read error, since a much larger clone differs from it by one base. This sequence joins TRBV2 and TRBJ2-2; 9 bases align to TRBD1. Germline V gene data show CDR1 as SNHLY and CDR2 as FYNNEI. Germline trimming cut 6 bases from V and 5 bases from J; bases unmatched to any gene: 7. This CDR3 is 15 amino acids long. CDR3 amino acids: CASSFGTGRTGELFF. CDR3 nucleotide sequence: TGTGCCAGCAGCTTCGGGACAGGGAGGACCGGGGAGCTGTTTTTT. Filled out from reference TRBV2 and TRBJ2-2, the complete variable domain reads EPEVTQTPSHQVTQMGQEVILRCVPISNHLYFYWYRQILGQKVEFLVSFYNNEISEKSEIFDDQFSVERPDGSNFTLKIRSTKLEDSAMYFCASSFGTGRTGELFFGEGSRLTVL.

V usage is TRBV11-2 and J usage is TRBJ1-1; possibly TRBD1 for D (5 bases). Trimming pared 0 bases from V and 1 base from J, leaving 12 bases between. The germline CDR1 and CDR2 sequences are SGHAT and FQNNGV. The CDR3 spans 16 residues. The CDR3 sequence: CASSLDLGGRNTEAFF. DNA of the CDR3: TGTGCCAGCAGCTTAGATCTTGGGGGAAGGAACACTGAAGCTTTCTTT.

This clonotype was found a few times. The chain carries TRBV10-3 and TRBJ1-1, with a possible D match to TRBD1 (6 bases). The CDR3 has 13 amino acids. CDR1 ENHRY and CDR2 SYGVKD come from the germline V gene. Trimming shortened V by 4 bases and J by 4 bases, and 10 bases separated the two germline ends. CDR3 protein: CAISVRGGTEAFF. CDR3 coding DNA: TGTGCCATCAGTGTTAGGGGGGGCACTGAAGCTTTCTTT.

This chain uses TRBV2 with TRBJ2-3; no clear D gene. The CDR3 loop spans 12 amino acids. Per the germline V gene, CDR1 is SNHLY and CDR2 is FYNNEI. V was shortened by 6 bases and J by 2 bases, with 6 bases between the two germline ends. CDR3 in amino acids: CASRGITDTQYF. The DNA for the CDR3 is TGTGCCAGCAGGGGGATCACAGATACGCAGTATTTT.

The chain uses TRBV19 and TRBJ1-2; D remains unclear. The CDR3 has 13 residues. Trimming took off 4 bases at V and 7 bases at J, with 13 bases between the two ends. Germline V lookup: CDR1 LNHDA, CDR2 SQIVND (reference sequence). In nucleotides, the CDR3 is TGTGCCAGTAGTACCGAACGATGGGGTGGCTACACCTTC. Translating it yields CASSTERWGGYTF. The full variable domain, completed using reference TRBV19 and TRBJ1-2, is DGGITQSPKYLFRKEGQNVTLSCEQNLNHDAMYWYRQDPGQGLRLIYYSQIVNDFQKGDIAEGYSVSREKKESFPLTVTSAQKNPTAFYLCASSTERWGGYTFGSGTRLTVV.